These T cell receptor beta chains were read from a single sample in a study of post-analysis software for immune sequencing data. TCRdb reanalysed the PCR reads using MiXCR and keeps one entry per CDR3 protein. The sample yields about 430,000 distinct CDR3 sequences, 39% seen once. Source material: blood. The receptors shown here come from a girl aged 2 to 10 with multiple sclerosis. The CDR3 runs from the conserved cysteine through the conserved F or W. The order of the fields is J gene, D gene, V gene, clone size, CDR3 protein, CDR3 DNA. The D gene is left open where the match is weak. The size field is filled for only some rows; it gives once, few, many or a size class.

j_gene: TRBJ2-2; d_gene: -; v_gene: TRBV28; abundance: few; CDR3aa: CASLLGHRAWVTGELFF; CDR3nt: TGTGCCAGCCTCTTGGGGCACAGGGCCTGGGTCACCGGGGAGCTGTTTTTT
j_gene: TRBJ1-2; d_gene: -; v_gene: TRBV7-2; abundance: -; CDR3aa: CASSPEGRPRSYGYTF; CDR3nt: TGTGCCAGCAGCCCCGAGGGACGGCCCAGGTCGTATGGCTACACCTTC
j_gene: TRBJ2-5; d_gene: -; v_gene: TRBV27; abundance: -; CDR3aa: CASTSAGETQYF; CDR3nt: TGTGCCAGCACTTCCGCCGGTGAGACCCAGTACTTC
j_gene: TRBJ1-2; d_gene: -; v_gene: TRBV6-2/TRBV6-3; abundance: -; CDR3aa: CASKYGGRHYGYTF; CDR3nt: TGTGCCAGCAAATACGGGGGACGGCACTATGGCTACACCTTC
j_gene: TRBJ2-3; d_gene: -; v_gene: TRBV29-1; abundance: -; CDR3aa: CSAYGAGKDTQYF; CDR3nt: TGCAGCGCCTACGGGGCGGGAAAAGATACGCAGTATTTT
j_gene: TRBJ2-7; d_gene: TRBD2; v_gene: TRBV7-9; abundance: -; CDR3aa: CASSPSSGPSYEQYF; CDR3nt: TGTGCCAGCAGCCCGTCTAGCGGGCCCTCCTACGAGCAGTACTTC
j_gene: TRBJ1-5; d_gene: -; v_gene: TRBV28; abundance: -; CDR3aa: CASSLVQGQPQHF; CDR3nt: TGTGCCAGCAGTTTAGTTCAGGGCCAGCCCCAGCATTTT
j_gene: TRBJ2-3; d_gene: -; v_gene: TRBV15; abundance: -; CDR3aa: CATNRRTGGGSDTQYF; CDR3nt: TGTGCCACGAACCGGAGAACGGGGGGCGGATCCGATACGCAGTATTTT
j_gene: TRBJ2-2; d_gene: -; v_gene: TRBV29-1; abundance: -; CDR3aa: CSVVWGAKLTGELFF; CDR3nt: TGCAGCGTTGTGTGGGGGGCCAAGCTAACCGGGGAGCTGTTTTTT
j_gene: TRBJ2-5; d_gene: -; v_gene: TRBV15; abundance: -; CDR3aa: CATSRGQDQETQYF; CDR3nt: TGTGCCACCAGCAGAGGACAGGACCAAGAGACCCAGTACTTC
j_gene: TRBJ2-7; d_gene: -; v_gene: TRBV12-3/TRBV12-4; abundance: -; CDR3aa: CASSHTGFNEQYF; CDR3nt: TGTGCCAGCAGTCATACAGGGTTCAACGAGCAGTACTTC
j_gene: TRBJ2-1; d_gene: -; v_gene: TRBV19; abundance: -; CDR3aa: CASQGLPVGGEQFF; CDR3nt: TGTGCCAGCCAGGGACTTCCTGTAGGTGGTGAGCAGTTCTTC
j_gene: TRBJ1-1; d_gene: -; v_gene: TRBV7-9; abundance: -; CDR3aa: CASARLGRDTEAFF; CDR3nt: TGTGCCAGCGCGAGACTAGGGAGAGACACTGAAGCTTTCTTT
j_gene: TRBJ2-1; d_gene: -; v_gene: TRBV4-3; abundance: -; CDR3aa: CANSRDFLGSNKFF; CDR3nt: TGCGCCAACAGCCGAGATTTCCTGGGATCAAATAAGTTCTTC
j_gene: TRBJ2-7; d_gene: -; v_gene: TRBV27; abundance: -; CDR3aa: CASSQGGSFYEQYF; CDR3nt: TGTGCCAGCAGCCAGGGGGGCAGTTTCTACGAGCAGTACTTC
j_gene: TRBJ2-7; d_gene: TRBD1; v_gene: TRBV27; abundance: once; CDR3aa: CASSFVVTGGPYEQYF; CDR3nt: TGTGCCAGCAGTTTCGTCGTTACAGGGGGCCCCTACGAGCAGTACTTC
j_gene: TRBJ2-7; d_gene: -; v_gene: TRBV11-2; abundance: -; CDR3aa: CASSLDPEDHEQYF; CDR3nt: TGTGCCAGCAGCTTAGATCCGGAGGACCACGAGCAGTACTTC
j_gene: TRBJ2-3; d_gene: -; v_gene: TRBV12-3/TRBV12-4; abundance: few; CDR3aa: CASSFPWTTYTQYF; CDR3nt: TGTGCCAGCAGTTTCCCCTGGACGACCTATACGCAGTATTTT
j_gene: TRBJ2-5; d_gene: -; v_gene: TRBV20-1; abundance: -; CDR3aa: CSAPRETQYF; CDR3nt: TGCAGTGCTCCACGGGAGACCCAGTACTTC
j_gene: TRBJ2-3; d_gene: TRBD2; v_gene: TRBV7-6; abundance: -; CDR3aa: CASSLTSGRSDTQYF; CDR3nt: TGTGCCAGCAGCTTGACTAGCGGGAGGTCTGATACGCAGTATTTT
j_gene: TRBJ1-5; d_gene: TRBD1; v_gene: TRBV20-1; abundance: -; CDR3aa: CSAPTRDRYNQPQHF; CDR3nt: TGCAGTGCTCCGACCCGGGACAGATACAATCAGCCCCAGCATTTT
j_gene: TRBJ2-1; d_gene: TRBD2; v_gene: TRBV12-3/TRBV12-4; abundance: few; CDR3aa: CASSPLAGGVEQFF; CDR3nt: TGTGCCAGCAGTCCCTTGGCGGGAGGTGTTGAGCAGTTCTTC
j_gene: TRBJ2-7; d_gene: -; v_gene: TRBV7-9; abundance: -; CDR3aa: CASSLASEGAEQYF; CDR3nt: TGTGCCAGCAGCTTAGCGTCAGAAGGGGCTGAGCAGTACTTC